This T cell receptor beta chain was retrieved from a study of T cell responses to AZD1222 COVID-19 vaccine. Clones were sequenced by immunoSEQ multiplex PCR, and TCRdb holds only the in-frame ones, with some missing. The profile shows nearly 110,000 clones, 70% to 90% of them singletons. To note about this clone: As yet, its antigen is unknown.

The CDR3 runs 13 residues. CDR1 SQVTM and CDR2 ANQGSEA come from the germline V gene. With 4 bases removed from V and 5 bases from J, the gap between germline ends came to 14 bases. Points from the study as a whole: Clonal diversity may have been underestimated, and the donors were mostly white British, with more females than males. The study sampled repertoires only after the peak T cell response. Nearly half of spike-specific TCRs reportedly target variant regions that are unmutated in the B.1.351 and B.1.1.7 variants.

This specimen consisted of peripheral blood, obtained 28 days after the second AZD1222 dose. The V and J genes are TRBV29-1 and TRBJ1-1, with D perhaps TRBD1 (5 bases). This sequence was found in an adult who received the AZD1222 COVID-19 vaccine. CDR3 DNA sequence: TGCAGCGTTGGAAGGGAAAAGGGGACTGAAGCTTTCTTT. It is translated as CSVGREKGTEAFF.